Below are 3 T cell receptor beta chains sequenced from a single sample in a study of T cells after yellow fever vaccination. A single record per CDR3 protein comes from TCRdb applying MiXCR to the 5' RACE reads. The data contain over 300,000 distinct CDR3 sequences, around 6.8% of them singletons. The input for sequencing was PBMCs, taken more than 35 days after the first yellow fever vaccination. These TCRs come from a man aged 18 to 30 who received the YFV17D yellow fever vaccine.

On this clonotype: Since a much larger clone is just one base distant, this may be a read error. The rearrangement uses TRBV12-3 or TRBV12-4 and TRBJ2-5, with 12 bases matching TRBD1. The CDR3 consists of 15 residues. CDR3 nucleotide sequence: TGTGCCAGCAGCACCGGGACAGGGGGCGGCGAGACCCAGGACTTC. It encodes CASSTGTGGGETQDF.

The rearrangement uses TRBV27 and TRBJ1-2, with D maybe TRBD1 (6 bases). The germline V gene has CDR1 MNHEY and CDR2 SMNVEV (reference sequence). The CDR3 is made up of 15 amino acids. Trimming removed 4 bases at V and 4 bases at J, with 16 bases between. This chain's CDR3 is CASSSLSPGAYGYTF. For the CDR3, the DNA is TGTGCCAGCAGTTCTTTATCTCCGGGGGCCTATGGCTACACCTTC.

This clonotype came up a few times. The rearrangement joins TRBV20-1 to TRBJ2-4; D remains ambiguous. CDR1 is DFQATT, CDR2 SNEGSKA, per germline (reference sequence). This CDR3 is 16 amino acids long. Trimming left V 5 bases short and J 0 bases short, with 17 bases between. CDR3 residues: CSAWFYSEVAKNIQYF. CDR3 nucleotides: TGCAGTGCTTGGTTTTACTCCGAAGTAGCCAAAAACATTCAGTACTTC.